A selection of T cell receptor beta chains follows, all from one sample in a study of blood T cell repertoires in COVID-19. The table came from immunoSEQ multiplex PCR; TCRdb's copy has only in-frame clones and leaves some out. The sample lists about 340,000 clones, 86% occurring once. Sequencing was carried out using peripheral blood. The receptors here all came from a woman aged 60-75 years with COVID-19, enrolled during active disease. The CDR3 runs from the conserved cysteine through the conserved F or W. Fields, in order: clone size, D gene, V gene, J gene, CDR3 protein, CDR3 DNA. A D gene is named only where the DNA matches it firmly. Clone size appears in some rows only: once, few, many, or a class for an expanded clone.

>.|.|TRBV2|TRBJ2-3
CASGARTTSTDTQYF
TGTGCCAGCGGAGCCCGGACAACTAGCACAGATACGCAGTATTTT
>once|.|TRBV5-8|TRBJ2-3
CASSSRARGTDTQYF
TGTGCCAGCAGCTCCCGAGCTCGGGGTACAGATACGCAGTATTTT
>.|TRBD1|TRBV27|TRBJ2-2
CATTKYSGQVFDTGELFF
TGTGCCACTACCAAATATTCGGGACAGGTATTCGACACCGGGGAGCTGTTTTTT
>few|TRBD1|TRBV5-1|TRBJ2-7
CASSLGQGGEQYF
TGCGCCAGCAGCTTGGGACAGGGGGGCGAGCAGTACTTC
>.|TRBD1|TRBV18|TRBJ1-3
CASSPQEGTGYGNTIYF
TGTGCCAGCTCACCCCAAGAGGGGACAGGGTATGGAAACACCATATATTTT
>.|TRBD2|TRBV6-5|TRBJ2-3
CASRQLAGEDTQYF
TGTGCCAGCAGACAACTAGCGGGGGAAGATACGCAGTATTTT
>few|.|TRBV11-3|TRBJ1-6
CASSLDHSGSSYNSPLHF
TGTGCCAGCAGCTTAGACCACAGTGGAAGCTCCTATAATTCACCCCTCCACTTT
>.|TRBD2|TRBV24-1|TRBJ2-3
CATSDSRGAYTQYF
TGTGCCACCAGTGATTCGCGGGGGGCATATACGCAGTATTTT
>.|.|TRBV6-5|TRBJ2-7
CASTRATNSPYEQYF
TGTGCCAGCACCAGGGCGACAAATTCCCCCTACGAGCAGTACTTC
>.|TRBD2|TRBV18|TRBJ2-7
CASSPQGRGAYEQYF
TGTGCCAGCTCCCCCCAAGGGCGGGGGGCCTACGAGCAGTACTTC
>.|.|TRBV5-1|TRBJ2-7
CASRSDPSGLGEQYF
TGCGCCAGCAGATCCGACCCGTCAGGGTTGGGAGAGCAGTACTTC
>.|TRBD1|TRBV7-2|TRBJ1-2
CASSSGPAGTVGYTF
TGTGCCAGCAGCTCAGGCCCGGCAGGGACAGTGGGCTACACCTTC
>.|TRBD1|TRBV5-1|TRBJ1-1
CASSLEQGARAFF
TGCGCCAGCAGCTTGGAACAGGGGGCGAGAGCTTTCTTT
>.|.|TRBV6-5|TRBJ1-5
CASSQGMRDQPQHF
TGTGCCAGTTCCCAGGGTATGAGAGATCAGCCCCAGCATTTT
>.|TRBD2|TRBV10-3|TRBJ2-2
CAISESLAAGAPELFF
TGTGCCATCAGTGAGTCGTTAGCAGCGGGGGCCCCCGAGCTGTTTTTT
>.|.|TRBV4-3|TRBJ1-3
CASSQDGGNRHTIYF
TGCGCCAGCAGCCAAGATGGCGGGAATAGGCACACCATATATTTT
>.|TRBD2|TRBV18|TRBJ2-5
CASSGGLAQETQYF
TGTGCCAGCTCAGGGGGACTAGCCCAAGAGACCCAGTACTTC
>.|TRBD2|TRBV18|TRBJ2-1
CASSPTIGLAGGVMVF
TGTGCCAGCTCACCAACGATTGGACTAGCGGGGGGGGTCATGGTCTTC
>.|TRBD1|TRBV7-6|TRBJ1-5
CASSSQGGWSQPQHF
TGTGCCAGCAGCTCCCAGGGGGGCTGGAGTCAGCCCCAGCATTTT
>.|TRBD2|TRBV9|TRBJ2-1
CASSLGTSGAAGYNEQFF
TGTGCCAGCAGCCTTGGGACTAGCGGGGCGGCCGGGTACAATGAGCAGTTCTTC
>few|.|TRBV4-2|TRBJ2-7
CASSQDVPARQYF
TGTGCCAGCAGCCAAGATGTCCCCGCGAGGCAGTACTTC
>once|TRBD1|TRBV5-8|TRBJ1-3
CASSPGQGGNTIYF
TGTGCCAGCAGCCCTGGACAGGGAGGAAACACCATATATTTT
>.|TRBD2|TRBV20-1|TRBJ2-5
CSASPSGGLETQYF
TGCAGTGCTAGTCCTAGCGGGGGGCTCGAGACCCAGTACTTC
>.|.|TRBV2|TRBJ1-1
CASRVTGRNTEAFF
TGTGCCAGCAGGGTGACAGGCCGTAACACTGAAGCTTTCTTT
>.|TRBD1|TRBV18|TRBJ2-7
CASSPAGQGMYEQYF
TGTGCCAGTTCACCGGCGGGACAGGGTATGTACGAGCAGTACTTC
>.|TRBD1|TRBV19|TRBJ2-1
CASSIRGQGPDEQFF
TGTGCCAGTAGTATCAGGGGACAGGGACCCGATGAGCAGTTCTTC
>.|TRBD1|TRBV4-2|TRBJ1-2
CASSQDRGTAYGYTF
TGTGCCAGCAGCCAAGACAGGGGGACCGCCTATGGCTACACCTTC
>.|.|TRBV27|TRBJ1-2
CASSLGQGGSGYTF
TGTGCCAGCAGTCTGGGACAAGGCGGAAGTGGCTACACCTTC
>.|.|TRBV6-1|TRBJ1-5
CASSEARGPSEPQHF
TGTGCCAGCAGTGAAGCGCGCGGTCCCTCGGAGCCCCAGCATTTT
>once|TRBD1|TRBV9|TRBJ2-1
CASRGQGSAYNEQFF
TGTGCCAGCAGAGGACAGGGGAGTGCCTACAATGAGCAGTTCTTC
>.|.|TRBV12-3/TRBV12-4|TRBJ2-2
CASSFFGDGELFF
TGTGCCAGCAGTTTCTTCGGGGACGGGGAGCTGTTTTTT
>.|TRBD1|TRBV12-3/TRBV12-4|TRBJ2-7
CASSLGQRYEQYF
TGTGCCAGCAGTTTGGGACAGCGCTACGAGCAGTACTTC
>many|TRBD1|TRBV5-4|TRBJ1-2
CASSSGQGSYGYTF
TGTGCCAGCAGTTCGGGACAGGGGAGCTATGGCTACACCTTC
>.|TRBD2|TRBV5-1|TRBJ2-7
CASSLGAGGPYEQYF
TGCGCCAGCAGCTTGGGAGCGGGGGGGCCCTACGAGCAGTACTTC
>.|.|TRBV4-1|TRBJ2-7
CASSQVGQKTSYEQYF
TGCGCCAGCAGCCAAGTCGGACAAAAAACGTCCTACGAGCAGTACTTC
>.|.|TRBV7-6|TRBJ2-2
CASSLFRGDTGELFF
TGTGCCAGCAGCTTATTCAGGGGGGACACCGGGGAGCTGTTTTTT
>.|.|TRBV15|TRBJ1-2
CATSRETGYGYTF
TGTGCCACCAGCAGAGAGACCGGGTATGGCTACACCTTC
>.|.|TRBV19|TRBJ1-1
CASRVIEGTEAFF
TGTGCCAGTAGGGTCATTGAGGGTACTGAAGCTTTCTTT
>.|TRBD1|TRBV2|TRBJ1-2
CASSEWTGAYGYTF
TGTGCCAGCAGTGAATGGACAGGGGCCTATGGCTACACCTTC
>.|.|TRBV5-1|TRBJ2-5
CASSPRVGREETQYF
TGCGCCAGCAGCCCGAGGGTGGGTAGAGAAGAGACCCAGTACTTC
>.|.|TRBV11-3|TRBJ1-2
CASSLDQWAVSSYGYTF
TGTGCCAGCAGCTTAGATCAGTGGGCCGTTAGTTCGTATGGCTACACCTTC
>.|.|TRBV19|TRBJ2-1
CASSRTRGDEQFF
TGTGCCAGTAGTAGAACGCGCGGGGATGAGCAGTTCTTC
>once|.|TRBV11-2|TRBJ2-1
CASSTWGLQSLQFF
TGTGCCAGCAGCACCTGGGGCCTCCAGTCCTTGCAGTTCTTC
>.|.|TRBV29-1|TRBJ1-5
CSVAEGNQPQHF
TGCAGCGTTGCGGAGGGCAATCAGCCCCAGCATTTT
>.|.|TRBV6-6|TRBJ1-1
CASSLDKNTEAFF
TGTGCCAGCAGCTTAGATAAGAACACTGAAGCTTTCTTT
>.|TRBD1|TRBV12-3/TRBV12-4|TRBJ1-2
CASTVRDRDGYTF
TGTGCCAGCACGGTCCGGGACAGAGATGGCTACACCTTC
>.|.|TRBV6-5|TRBJ1-3
CASSPRAGNTIYF
TGTGCCAGCAGTCCCAGGGCAGGAAACACCATATATTTT
>.|.|TRBV12-5|TRBJ2-5
CASGLSRGTQETQYF
TGTGCTAGTGGTTTGAGCCGGGGGACCCAAGAGACCCAGTACTTC
>.|.|TRBV15|TRBJ2-5
CATTPRGLKETQYF
TGTGCCACCACTCCCAGGGGCCTTAAAGAGACCCAGTACTTC
>.|TRBD1|TRBV28|TRBJ1-2
CASSSPQGAKRGYTF
TGTGCCAGCAGTTCGCCGCAGGGGGCCAAGAGGGGCTACACCTTC
>.|.|TRBV12-3/TRBV12-4|TRBJ1-1
CASSLARSEAFF
TGTGCCAGCAGTTTAGCGCGATCTGAAGCTTTCTTT
>.|TRBD1|TRBV3-1/TRBV3-2|TRBJ1-5
CASSQTGTGRQPQHF
TGTGCCAGCAGCCAAACCGGGACAGGGCGTCAGCCCCAGCATTTT
>.|.|TRBV5-1|TRBJ1-3
CASSMQGTFLGTGNTIYF
TGCGCCAGCAGCATGCAGGGAACCTTTTTGGGAACCGGAAACACCATATATTTT
>.|TRBD2|TRBV5-1|TRBJ2-7
CASSFYMFGREDYEQYF
TGCGCCAGCAGCTTTTATATGTTCGGGAGGGAAGACTACGAGCAGTACTTC
>once|.|TRBV2|TRBJ2-3
CASSEYGDTQYF
TGTGCCAGCAGTGAGTACGGAGATACGCAGTATTTT
>.|.|TRBV6-2/TRBV6-3|TRBJ1-2
CASSVVPQGYTF
TGTGCCAGCAGCGTCGTTCCTCAGGGATACACCTTC
>.|.|TRBV2|TRBJ2-1
CASMDRNYNEQFF
TGTGCCAGCATGGACAGAAACTACAATGAGCAGTTCTTC
>.|TRBD1|TRBV2|TRBJ1-1
CASSDRTGAFF
TGTGCCAGCAGTGACCGGACAGGAGCTTTCTTT
>.|TRBD2|TRBV10-3|TRBJ2-1
CAISGGGLDEQFF
TGTGCCATCTCTGGCGGGGGTCTCGATGAGCAGTTCTTC